One sample yielded the 20 T cell receptor beta chains listed below, sequenced in a study of T cells after yellow fever vaccination. Using its own MiXCR run on the 5' RACE reads, TCRdb lists one record per CDR3 protein. Here the sample spans about 330,000 distinct CDR3 sequences, approximately 8% being singletons. Source: PBMCs, taken roughly 45 days after the first yellow fever vaccination. Receptors were obtained from a man aged 18-30 years who received the YFV17D yellow fever vaccine.

This clonotype occurred many times. The rearrangement uses TRBV7-9 and TRBJ2-5; 7 nucleotides align to TRBD1. The junction had 3 bases not matched to a gene; V was cut back by 3 bases and J by 2 bases. The CDR3 has 14 residues. Germline V lookup: CDR1 SEHNR, CDR2 FQNEAQ (reference sequence). The CDR3 is CASSLMTGQETQYF. CDR3 nucleotides: TGTGCCAGCAGCTTGATGACAGGGCAAGAGACCCAGTACTTC.

V gene TRBV28 combines with J gene TRBJ1-1; weak D call: TRBD1 (5 bases). Germline CDR1 reads MDHEN; CDR2 reads SYDVKM. This CDR3 comprises 14 residues. V was shortened by 1 base and J by 10 bases, with 16 bases between the two germline ends. The CDR3 DNA is TGTGCCAGCAGTTTATTGGGGACGGGGGAATTAGCTTTCTTT. Its protein is CASSLLGTGELAFF.

The chain uses TRBV20-1 and TRBJ1-2; no clear D. The CDR3 runs to 19 residues. The V gene's germline CDR1 is DFQATT and CDR2 SNEGSKA (reference sequence). Deletions cut 3 bases from V and 4 bases from J, with 30 bases between. The CDR3 DNA follows: TGCAGTGCTAGGGGAGGGAATGCGCCCTCCGGTCGGCGGAGCTATGGCTACACCTTC. It codes for CSARGGNAPSGRRSYGYTF.

The gene calls are TRBV2 and TRBJ1-5; no clear D. Germline V gene sequence: CDR1 SNHLY, CDR2 FYNNEI. V lost 6 bases and J lost 4, with 4 bases in between. This CDR3 has 11 amino acids. CDR3 DNA sequence: TGTGCCAGCAGCGATAATCAGCCCCAGCATTTT. Amino acids: CASSDNQPQHF.

This clonotype has a handful of counts. Here the CDR3 reads CASRIAGPSYNEQFF. DNA of the CDR3: TGTGCCAGCAGGATCGCGGGGCCCTCCTACAATGAGCAGTTCTTC. The V gene is TRBV5-5, the J gene TRBJ2-1; the D gene is possibly TRBD2 (6 bases). The ends were cut back, 5 bases at V and 0 bases at J, with 12 bases in the middle. CDR3 length: 15 amino acids. Germline V gene data show CDR1 as SGHKS and CDR2 as YYEKEE (reference sequence).

CDR3: CSADSGKSRTSNQPQHF. CDR3 in DNA: TGCAGTGCCGATTCGGGGAAAAGCAGGACGAGCAATCAGCCCCAGCATTTT. V is TRBV20-1 and J is TRBJ1-5; D uncertain. V lost 6 bases and J lost 1, with 22 bases in between. Looked up from germline, CDR1 is DFQATT and CDR2 is SNEGSKA (reference sequence). There are 17 residues in the CDR3.

This clonotype was seen a few times. The rearrangement links TRBV12-3 or TRBV12-4 to TRBJ2-7, with D possibly TRBD2 on 5 matching bases. This CDR3 is built from 11 residues. Trimming shortened V by 7 bases and J by 6 bases, and 10 bases separated the two germline ends. The CDR3 sequence: CASTRRGEQYF. The DNA of the CDR3 is TGTGCCAGCACCCGACGGGGCGAGCAGTACTTC.

This clonotype turned up a few times. The chain uses TRBV10-3 and TRBJ2-3, with 8 bases fitting TRBD2. Germline V lookup: CDR1 ENHRY, CDR2 SYGVKD. The CDR3 spans 15 residues. Trimming at V came to 6 bases and at J to 2 bases, leaving 7 bases not matched to a gene. CDR3 in amino acids: CAIRASRGATDTQYF. CDR3 sequence (DNA): TGTGCCATCAGGGCATCGCGGGGGGCCACAGATACGCAGTATTTT.

This chain joins TRBV7-9 and TRBJ2-1; 9 bases align to TRBD2. This CDR3 contains 15 residues. Germline CDR1 and CDR2: SEHNR and FQNEAQ (reference sequence). The V gene end was trimmed by 2 bases and the J gene end by 4 bases; junction bases not matched to a gene: 3. The CDR3 loop reads CASSLLAGKYNEQFF. In DNA form, the CDR3 reads TGTGCCAGCAGCTTACTAGCGGGGAAATACAATGAGCAGTTCTTC.

The J gene is TRBJ2-7, the V gene TRBV5-1, with TRBD1 as a possible D gene (5 bases). With 6 bases removed from V and 4 bases from J, the gap between germline ends came to 17 bases. Germline CDR1 is SGHRS and CDR2 is YFSETQ. This CDR3 is built from 14 residues. The CDR3 DNA sequence: TGCGCCAGCACCCCATCAGGGTCAGGATACGAGCAGTACTTC. Its translation: CASTPSGSGYEQYF.

The chain employs TRBV29-1 and TRBJ2-7, with D possibly being TRBD1 or TRBD2 (6 bases each). This CDR3 comprises 13 residues. CDR1 and CDR2 (germline): SQVTM, ANQGSEA. V was cut by 3 bases and J by 4 bases, with 13 bases left in between. In DNA form, the CDR3 reads TGCAGCGTTGACACAGGAGGGGGTTACGAGCAGTACTTC. This translates into CSVDTGGGYEQYF.

This sequence joins TRBV7-2 and TRBJ2-7; D possibly corresponds to TRBD1 (5 bases). Trimming left V 1 base short and J 6 bases short, with 10 bases between. CDR3 length: 13 residues. Germline CDR1 is SGHTA and CDR2 is FQGNSA. This CDR3 reads CASSLGRAGEQYV. CDR3 coding DNA: TGTGCCAGCAGCTTAGGCAGGGCAGGCGAGCAGTACGTC.

This clonotype was seen many times. The rearrangement joins TRBV7-2 to TRBJ2-5; 11 bases fit TRBD2. Germline loops: CDR1 SGHTA, CDR2 FQGNSA. There are 16 residues in the CDR3. Unmatched junction bases numbered 6, after V lost 3 bases and J lost 3 bases. The CDR3: CASSLVLAGGEETQYF. The DNA of the CDR3 is TGTGCCAGCAGCTTGGTTCTAGCGGGGGGCGAAGAGACCCAGTACTTC.

This clonotype was seen more than once but under ten times. V usage is TRBV30 and J usage is TRBJ2-5; D is ambiguous. Germline loops: CDR1 GTSNPN, CDR2 SVGIG (reference sequence). V lost 5 bases to trimming and J lost 5 bases, with 9 bases between them. CDR3 length: 11 residues. This CDR3 reads CAWAMGETQYF. CDR3 in DNA: TGTGCCTGGGCCATGGGGGAGACCCAGTACTTC.

In this sample, this clonotype turned up a few times. J is TRBJ1-2 and V is TRBV19; possibly TRBD1 for D (6 bases). CDR1 is LNHDA and CDR2 is SQIVND in the germline V gene (reference sequence). The length of the CDR3 is 13 residues. Trimming took off 5 bases at V and 4 bases at J, with 11 bases between the two ends. The DNA for the CDR3 is TGTGCCAGTAGTCCAGACAGGATCTATGGCTACACCTTC. This sequence encodes CASSPDRIYGYTF.

This clonotype was seen a handful of times. The chain links TRBV11-2 to TRBJ1-1; 8 nucleotides align to TRBD1. Trimming cost V 5 bases and J 3 bases; bases outside gene matches: 5. Germline V gene data show CDR1 as SGHAT and CDR2 as FQNNGV. The CDR3 is 14 amino acids. DNA of the CDR3: TGTGCCAGCAGCCGAGGGACAGGCCACACTGAAGCTTTCTTT. As protein: CASSRGTGHTEAFF.

The V call is TRBV29-1, the J call TRBJ2-5, with a tentative D call TRBD2 (6 bases). In germline, CDR1 is SQVTM, CDR2 ANQGSEA. CDR3 size: 15 residues. Trimming took 5 bases from V and 2 from J, leaving 18 bases between them. CDR3 nucleotide sequence: TGCAGCGTTTCGTACTGGCGGGGCCCTCAAGAGACCCAGTACTTC. The encoded protein is CSVSYWRGPQETQYF.

A few counts support this clonotype. The CDR3 region is CASSLAGHREQYV. DNA for the CDR3: TGTGCCAGCAGTTTAGCGGGACATAGAGAGCAGTACGTC. V usage is TRBV28 and J usage is TRBJ2-7; D may match TRBD1 or TRBD2 (6 bases each). Germline-derived CDR1 and CDR2 are MDHEN and SYDVKM. The ends were cut back, 2 bases at V and 7 bases at J, with 12 bases in the middle. The CDR3 sequence is 13 residues long.

The rearrangement uses TRBV20-1 and TRBJ1-5, with TRBD1 matching 7 bases. The CDR3 length is 16 residues. The V gene's germline CDR1 is DFQATT and CDR2 SNEGSKA (reference sequence). CDR3 region: CCARGPGQYSNQPQHF. As DNA, the CDR3 is TGCTGCGCTAGAGGCCCGGGACAGTATAGCAATCAGCCCCAGCATTTT.

This clonotype occurred a few times. The gene calls are TRBV6-2 or TRBV6-3 and TRBJ2-3, with 11 bases that match TRBD2. This CDR3 contains 15 residues. The ends lost 3 bases at V and 6 bases at J; junction bases unmatched: 5. Germline CDR1 MNHEY, CDR2 SVGEGT. The CDR3 region is CASSYTSGGYDTQYF. DNA of the CDR3: TGTGCCAGCAGTTATACTAGCGGGGGATACGATACGCAGTATTTT.